A selection of T cell receptor beta chains follows, all from one sample in a study of blood T cell repertoires in COVID-19. Some clones are missing from TCRdb's copy, which holds only in-frame ones; the method was immunoSEQ multiplex PCR. In the table there are roughly 290,000 clones, 80% to 85% of which are singletons. Sequencing was carried out using peripheral blood. Every receptor here comes from a person aged 65 to 79 with COVID-19, enrolled during active disease. Each CDR3 is given with its conserved first and last residue. The D gene is left open where the match is weak. Clone size appears in some rows only: once, few, many, or a class for an expanded clone.

>TRBV6-5|-|TRBD2|TRBJ2-1
CASSYWSGSSYNEQFF
TGTGCCAGCAGTTACTGGAGCGGGAGCTCCTACAATGAGCAGTTCTTC
>TRBV4-1|-|-|TRBJ1-3
CASSQVPGISGNTIYF
TGCGCCAGCAGCCAAGTCCCAGGCATCTCTGGAAACACCATATATTTT
>TRBV4-1|-|TRBD1|TRBJ2-2
CASSQDRVNTGELFF
TGCGCCAGCAGCCAGGACAGGGTGAACACCGGGGAGCTGTTTTTT
>TRBV27|-|TRBD2|TRBJ2-3
CASSSGLSSDTQYF
TGTGCCAGCAGTTCGGGACTATCTTCGGATACGCAGTATTTT
>TRBV5-1|-|TRBD1|TRBJ2-5
CASSLTGGEETQYF
TGCGCCAGCAGCTTGACAGGGGGTGAAGAGACCCAGTACTTC
>TRBV6-1|-|-|TRBJ1-4
CASSENWVRQEKLFF
TGTGCCAGCAGTGAAAACTGGGTGCGGCAAGAAAAACTGTTTTTT
>TRBV19|-|-|TRBJ1-6
CASSTGGGFNSPLHF
TGTGCCAGTAGTACCGGCGGGGGTTTTAATTCACCCCTCCACTTT
>TRBV6-5|-|-|TRBJ1-3
CASRRGNTIYF
TGTGCCAGCAGGCGTGGAAACACCATATATTTT
>TRBV29-1|-|-|TRBJ1-1
CSGGHYTEAFF
TGCAGCGGCGGTCACTACACTGAAGCTTTCTTT
>TRBV5-6|many|-|TRBJ2-7
CASSLKTGKGYEQYF
TGTGCCAGCAGCCTAAAAACAGGGAAGGGCTACGAGCAGTACTTC
>TRBV7-3|-|-|TRBJ1-3
CASSLGEASGNTIYF
TGTGCCAGCAGCTTAGGTGAGGCGTCTGGAAACACCATATATTTT
>TRBV5-1|once|TRBD2|TRBJ2-5
CASGSSGGAGQTQYF
TGCGCCAGCGGATCTAGCGGGGGGGCCGGGCAGACCCAGTACTTC
>TRBV27|-|-|TRBJ1-1
CASSLVSLAEAFF
TGTGCCAGCAGTTTGGTCTCTCTAGCTGAAGCTTTCTTT
>TRBV6-2/TRBV6-3|-|-|TRBJ1-6
CASSSGHDNSPLHF
TGTGCCAGCAGTTCGGGACATGATAATTCACCCCTCCACTTT
>TRBV19|-|TRBD1|TRBJ2-7
CASKGQGGTYEQYF
TGTGCCAGTAAGGGACAGGGGGGAACCTACGAGCAGTACTTC
>TRBV5-1|once|TRBD1|TRBJ2-5
CASSTTGMETQYF
TGCGCCAGCAGCACGACAGGGATGGAGACCCAGTACTTC
>TRBV5-1|-|-|TRBJ1-1
CASSLEQTKNTEAFF
TGCGCCAGCAGCTTGGAACAGACCAAGAACACTGAAGCTTTCTTT
>TRBV18|-|-|TRBJ1-5
CASSPRQVYSNQPQHF
TGTGCCAGCTCTCCCAGACAAGTCTATAGCAATCAGCCCCAGCATTTT
>TRBV4-3|-|TRBD2|TRBJ2-1
CASSQELGGRAYNEQFF
TGCGCCAGCAGCCAAGAATTAGGAGGGAGGGCCTATAATGAGCAGTTCTTC
>TRBV7-3|-|-|TRBJ2-5
CASSSEEMRTQYF
TGTGCCAGCAGCTCAGAGGAGATGCGGACCCAGTACTTC
>TRBV10-3|few|TRBD2|TRBJ2-7
CAIRPKREFGEQYF
TGTGCCATCAGACCCAAGCGGGAGTTCGGGGAGCAGTACTTC
>TRBV6-2/TRBV6-3|-|-|TRBJ2-4
CASSGQKIAKNIQYF
TGTGCCAGCAGTGGGCAGAAGATAGCCAAAAACATTCAGTACTTC
>TRBV25-1|-|TRBD1|TRBJ2-2
CATLQGARWELFF
TGTGCCACCCTACAGGGGGCGCGTTGGGAGCTGTTTTTT
>TRBV5-6|-|-|TRBJ1-5
CASSSRTRYSNQPQHF
TGTGCCAGCAGCTCCAGGACACGATATAGCAATCAGCCCCAGCATTTT
>TRBV6-4|once|TRBD1|TRBJ1-2
CASRTGGYSNYGYTF
TGTGCCAGCCGGACAGGTGGATATTCTAACTATGGCTACACCTTC
>TRBV7-8|-|TRBD2|TRBJ2-7
CASRNIAGGPYEQYF
TGTGCCAGCAGAAATATAGCGGGGGGGCCCTACGAGCAGTACTTC
>TRBV5-5|-|-|TRBJ1-1
CASGVDHRGPSTEAFF
TGTGCCAGCGGCGTGGACCACCGAGGTCCCTCGACTGAAGCTTTCTTT
>TRBV4-1|-|-|TRBJ2-7
CASSQEQNIGYAQYF
TGCGCCAGCAGCCAAGAGCAGAATATCGGGTACGCGCAGTACTTC
>TRBV5-8|-|-|TRBJ1-2
CASSPLLDSHNYGYTF
TGTGCCAGCAGCCCGTTGTTGGACAGCCACAACTATGGCTACACCTTC
>TRBV29-1|-|TRBD1|TRBJ1-2
CSGSDRGDSGYTF
TGCAGCGGTTCGGACAGGGGTGATTCTGGCTACACCTTC
>TRBV9|-|TRBD1|TRBJ1-6
CASRPGQKLRGVSPLHF
TGTGCCAGCAGGCCGGGACAGAAACTTCGTGGGGTTTCACCCCTCCACTTT
>TRBV19|-|TRBD1|TRBJ1-2
CASRFGQGNYGYTF
TGTGCCAGTCGTTTCGGACAGGGGAACTATGGCTACACCTTC
>TRBV19|-|TRBD1|TRBJ2-7
CASSSREGDRGYEQYF
TGTGCCAGTAGCTCGAGAGAGGGGGACAGGGGCTACGAGCAGTACTTC
>TRBV3-1/TRBV3-2|-|-|TRBJ2-7
CASSQGALRRYSYEQYF
TGTGCCAGCAGCCAGGGGGCATTACGACGATACTCCTACGAGCAGTACTTC
>TRBV5-8|-|TRBD2|TRBJ2-2
CASLAGVAGGLGELFF
TGTGCCAGCTTAGCAGGAGTAGCGGGGGGCCTCGGGGAGCTGTTTTTT
>TRBV2|few|-|TRBJ1-1
CASRAGGGSGTFF
TGTGCCAGCAGGGCAGGTGGGGGCTCGGGAACTTTCTTT
>TRBV18|-|TRBD1|TRBJ1-1
CASSPLGTGPNTEAFF
TGTGCCAGCTCACCTTTGGGGACAGGGCCGAACACTGAAGCTTTCTTT
>TRBV29-1|-|-|TRBJ1-1
CSVVSAEAFF
TGCAGCGTTGTTAGCGCTGAAGCTTTCTTT
>TRBV19|-|-|TRBJ1-3
CASSNYRDSGNTIYF
TGTGCCAGTTCTAATTACAGGGACTCTGGAAACACCATATATTTT
>TRBV27|-|TRBD2|TRBJ2-7
CASSGSTGGSGEQYF
TGTGCCAGCAGTGGCTCGACTGGCGGGAGTGGCGAGCAGTACTTC